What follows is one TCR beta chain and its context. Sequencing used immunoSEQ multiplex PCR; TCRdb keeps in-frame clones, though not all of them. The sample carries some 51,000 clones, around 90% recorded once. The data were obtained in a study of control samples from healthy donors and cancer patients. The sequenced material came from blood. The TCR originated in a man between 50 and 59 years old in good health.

The CDR3 region has the DNA TGTGCCAGCAGCCAAGAACCCCTAGTAGCCAAAAACATTCAGTACTTC. Its translation is CASSQEPLVAKNIQYF. The chain employs TRBV4-2 and TRBJ2-4; D is unresolved. The ends were cut back, 0 bases at V and 0 bases at J, with 9 bases in the middle. This CDR3 comprises 16 residues. Looked up from germline, CDR1 is LGHNA and CDR2 is YNFKEQ.